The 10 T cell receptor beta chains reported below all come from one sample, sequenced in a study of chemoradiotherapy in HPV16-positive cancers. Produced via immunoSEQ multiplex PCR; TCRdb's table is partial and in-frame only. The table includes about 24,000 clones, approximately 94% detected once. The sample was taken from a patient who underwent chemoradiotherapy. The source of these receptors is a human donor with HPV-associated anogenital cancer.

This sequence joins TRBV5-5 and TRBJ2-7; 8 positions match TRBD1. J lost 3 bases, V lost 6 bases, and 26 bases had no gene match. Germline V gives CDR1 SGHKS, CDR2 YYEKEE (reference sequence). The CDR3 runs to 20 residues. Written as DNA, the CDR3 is TGTGCCAGCACAAGCTTTTCCCCGCAGCCGGGACAGGTTTTTTACTACGAGCAGTACTTC. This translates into CASTSFSPQPGQVFYYEQYF.

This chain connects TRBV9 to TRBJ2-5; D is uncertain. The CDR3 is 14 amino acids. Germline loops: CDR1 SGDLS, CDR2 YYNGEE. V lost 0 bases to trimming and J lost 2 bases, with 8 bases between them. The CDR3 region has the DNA TGTGCCAGCAGCGTAGGGCGGTGGCAAGAGACCCAGTACTTC. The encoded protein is CASSVGRWQETQYF.

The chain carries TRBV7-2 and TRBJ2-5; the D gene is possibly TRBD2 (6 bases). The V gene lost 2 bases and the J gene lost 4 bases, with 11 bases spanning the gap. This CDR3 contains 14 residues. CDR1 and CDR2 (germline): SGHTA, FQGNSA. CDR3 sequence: CASSLLAVGETQYF. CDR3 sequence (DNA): TGTGCCAGCAGCTTATTAGCGGTGGGAGAGACCCAGTACTTC.

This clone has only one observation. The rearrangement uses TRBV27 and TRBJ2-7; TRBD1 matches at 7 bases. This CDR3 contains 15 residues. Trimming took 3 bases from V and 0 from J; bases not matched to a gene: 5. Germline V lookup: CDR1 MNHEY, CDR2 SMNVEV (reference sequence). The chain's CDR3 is CASSFRGGDSYEQYF. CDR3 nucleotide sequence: TGTGCCAGCAGTTTTCGAGGGGGCGACTCCTACGAGCAGTACTTC.

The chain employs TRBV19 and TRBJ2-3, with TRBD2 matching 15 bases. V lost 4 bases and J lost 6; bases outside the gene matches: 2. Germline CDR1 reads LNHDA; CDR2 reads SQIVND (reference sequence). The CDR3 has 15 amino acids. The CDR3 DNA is TGTGCCAGTAGTAGTGGGACTAGCGGGAGGGATACGCAGTATTTT. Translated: CASSSGTSGRDTQYF.

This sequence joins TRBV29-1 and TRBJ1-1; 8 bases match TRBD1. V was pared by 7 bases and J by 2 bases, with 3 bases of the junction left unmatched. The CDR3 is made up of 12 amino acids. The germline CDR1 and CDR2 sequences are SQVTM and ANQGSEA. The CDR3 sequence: CSATGGNTEAFF. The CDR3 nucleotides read TGCAGCGCTACAGGGGGTAACACTGAAGCTTTCTTT.

CDR3 sequence: CAWSVGTGGNEKLFF. CDR3 DNA sequence: TGTGCCTGGAGTGTAGGGACAGGGGGAAATGAAAAACTGTTTTTT. The chain links TRBV30 to TRBJ1-4; 11 bases match TRBD1. The CDR3 covers 15 residues. Trimming took 0 bases from V and 5 from J; bases not matched to a gene: 2. CDR1 and CDR2 (germline): GTSNPN, SVGIG (reference sequence).

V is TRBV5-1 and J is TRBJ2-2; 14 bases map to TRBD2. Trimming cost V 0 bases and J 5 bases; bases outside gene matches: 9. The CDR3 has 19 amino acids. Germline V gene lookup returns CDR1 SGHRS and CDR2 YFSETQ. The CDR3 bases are TGCGCCAGCAGCTTGGCCGGGACTAGCGGGGGAGTAAGGACCGGGGAGCTGTTTTTT. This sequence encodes CASSLAGTSGGVRTGELFF.

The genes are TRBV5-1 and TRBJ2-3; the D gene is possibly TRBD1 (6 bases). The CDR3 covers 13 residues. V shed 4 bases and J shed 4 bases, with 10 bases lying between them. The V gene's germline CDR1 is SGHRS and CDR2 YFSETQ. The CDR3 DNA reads TGCGCCAGCAGCGAACAGGGTCCAGATACGCAGTATTTT. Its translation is CASSEQGPDTQYF. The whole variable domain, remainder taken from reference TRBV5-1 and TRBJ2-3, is KAGVTQTPRYLIKTRGQQVTLSCSPISGHRSVSWYQQTPGQGLQFLFEYFSETQRNKGNFPGRFSGRQFSNSRSEMNVSTLELGDSALYLCASSEQGPDTQYFGPGTRLTVL.

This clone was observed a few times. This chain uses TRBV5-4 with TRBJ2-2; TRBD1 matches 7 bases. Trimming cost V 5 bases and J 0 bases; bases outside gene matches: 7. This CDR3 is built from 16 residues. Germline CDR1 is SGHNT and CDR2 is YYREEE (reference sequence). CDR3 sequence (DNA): TGTGCCAGCAGGCTCGACAGGGCCTCGAACACCGGGGAGCTGTTTTTT. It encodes CASRLDRASNTGELFF.